One sample yielded the 27 T cell receptor beta chains listed below, sequenced in a study of shared T cell receptors in the human thymus. TCRdb's table, derived via immunoSEQ multiplex PCR, lists solely in-frame clones and lacks some. The table lists more than 550,000 clones, around 87% of them singletons. These records were also assigned to another study, of human thymus T cells.

Sequencing used thymocytes. The receptors come from a boy under two years old with a congenital heart defect.

This chain connects TRBV7-3 to TRBJ1-2, with D possibly TRBD1 on 5 matching bases. With 5 bases removed from V and 4 bases from J, the gap between germline ends came to 11 bases. In germline, CDR1 is SGHTA, CDR2 FQGTGA. The CDR3 is made up of 13 amino acids. DNA of the CDR3: TGTGCCAGCAGCAGGGGATTTGGCTATGGCTACACCTTC. This codes for CASSRGFGYGYTF.

The rearrangement uses TRBV28 and TRBJ1-1, with D unresolved. V lost 6 bases and J 5 bases, leaving 22 bases between the germline ends. Germline V lookup: CDR1 MDHEN, CDR2 SYDVKM. This CDR3 spans 16 amino acids. The CDR3 sequence is CASRIGQLGGLTEAFF. The CDR3 bases are TGTGCCAGCAGAATCGGGCAGTTAGGCGGGTTGACTGAAGCTTTCTTT.

This chain joins TRBV6-4 and TRBJ2-3; possibly TRBD2 for D (6 bases). This CDR3 comprises 17 residues. Trimming removed 3 bases at V and 0 bases at J, with 16 bases between. Per germline, CDR1 MRHNA and CDR2 SNTAGT. CDR3 coding DNA: TGTGCCAGCAGTGAGGGTCACGGCGGGACTAGCACAGATACGCAGTATTTT. Protein sequence: CASSEGHGGTSTDTQYF.

The J gene is TRBJ2-4, the V gene TRBV19; D possibly corresponds to TRBD1 (6 bases). Between the trimmed V and J ends, which lost 3 bases and 6 bases, there was a span of 18 bases. This CDR3 contains 16 residues. Germline CDR1 reads LNHDA; CDR2 reads SQIVND (reference sequence). CDR3: CASSMSWQGPPNIQYF. CDR3 DNA: TGTGCCAGTAGTATGAGCTGGCAGGGGCCTCCAAACATTCAGTACTTC.

The rearrangement links TRBV29-1 to TRBJ2-5, with 9 nucleotides matching TRBD2. Germline V gene sequence: CDR1 SQVTM, CDR2 ANQGSEA. The CDR3 spans 16 residues. V shed 6 bases and J 5 bases; nucleotides not matched to a gene: 16. CDR3 loop: CSVPRTLAGAKETQYF. CDR3 nucleotides: TGCAGCGTCCCGAGAACCTTAGCGGGAGCTAAGGAGACCCAGTACTTC.

The gene calls are TRBV11-2 and TRBJ2-7; D might be TRBD2 (6 bases). The germline V gene encodes CDR1 SGHAT and CDR2 FQNNGV. The CDR3 has 15 residues. Trimming removed 1 base from V and 2 bases from J, with 12 bases in between. CDR3 sequence: CASSLGMGLTYEQYF. CDR3 bases: TGTGCCAGCAGCTTAGGTATGGGACTTACCTACGAGCAGTACTTC.

This chain links TRBV5-1 with TRBJ2-1; 7 positions agree with TRBD1. Germline assignment: CDR1 SGHRS and CDR2 YFSETQ. CDR3 length equals 18 residues. The V segment lost 4 bases and the J segment 8 bases; nucleotides outside the gene matches: 21. The CDR3 is CASSPRGDRDSVYHEQFF. DNA for the CDR3: TGCGCCAGCAGCCCAAGAGGCGACCGGGACAGCGTGTATCATGAGCAGTTCTTC.

The V and J genes are TRBV27 and TRBJ2-1, with TRBD2 matching over 9 bases. The germline gives CDR1 MNHEY, CDR2 SMNVEV (reference sequence). This CDR3 region has 16 residues. V lost 4 bases to trimming and J lost 0 bases; unmatched junction nucleotides: 4. The CDR3 loop is CASSSVAGASYNEQFF. CDR3 DNA: TGTGCCAGCAGTTCCGTAGCGGGAGCCTCCTACAATGAGCAGTTCTTC.

The chain is built from TRBV11-2 and TRBJ2-4; 7 nucleotides agree with TRBD2. CDR1 SGHAT and CDR2 FQNNGV come from the germline V gene. The CDR3 covers 19 residues. V trimming: 2 bases; J trimming: 0 bases; junction bases outside the gene matches: 13. This CDR3 is CASSLKEGRGYLAKNIQYF. In nucleotides, the CDR3 is TGTGCCAGCAGCTTAAAGGAAGGGCGGGGGTACCTAGCCAAAAACATTCAGTACTTC.

V is TRBV2 and J is TRBJ1-2; TRBD1 matches 8 bases. The length of the CDR3 is 16 residues. V shed 6 bases, J shed 3 bases, and the junction held 12 bases outside the gene matches. Germline V gene lookup returns CDR1 SNHLY and CDR2 FYNNEI. In DNA, the CDR3 is TGTGCCAGCAGAAGCGGACAGGGCAGTTCCGACTATGGCTACACCTTC. Its protein is CASRSGQGSSDYGYTF. Variable domain in full (rest from reference TRBV2 and TRBJ1-2): EPEVTQTPSHQVTQMGQEVILRCVPISNHLYFYWYRQILGQKVEFLVSFYNNEISEKSEIFDDQFSVERPDGSNFTLKIRSTKLEDSAMYFCASRSGQGSSDYGYTFGSGTRLTVV.

V usage is TRBV5-1 and J usage is TRBJ1-1, with 7 bases identical to TRBD1. Germline CDR1 reads SGHRS; CDR2 reads YFSETQ. Losses at the gene ends were 0 bases for V and 2 bases for J; bases not matched to a gene: 13. The CDR3 sequence is 18 residues long. CDR3 protein: CASSLEQGQDKFNTEAFF. The CDR3 nucleotides read TGCGCCAGCAGCTTGGAACAGGGGCAAGATAAATTTAACACTGAAGCTTTCTTT.

The chain is built from TRBV11-2 and TRBJ2-7; TRBD2 agrees at 16 bases. From germline, CDR1 is SGHAT and CDR2 FQNNGV. This CDR3 contains 20 residues. The ends lost 0 bases at V and 2 bases at J; junction bases unmatched: 10. CDR3 residues: CASSLEGAGTSGGDTYEQYF. The CDR3 DNA reads TGTGCCAGCAGCTTAGAAGGGGCCGGGACTAGCGGGGGGGACACCTACGAGCAGTACTTC.

The chain employs TRBV9 and TRBJ2-7; 12 nucleotides agree with TRBD1. In germline, CDR1 is SGDLS, CDR2 YYNGEE. With 3 bases clipped from V and 6 bases from J, the junction kept 16 bases outside the gene matches. CDR3 length equals 18 residues. CDR3 nucleotides: TGTGCCAGCAGCGCTGGGGGGACAGGGGGCCGCCTTTTGGGCGAGCAGTACTTC. It codes for CASSAGGTGGRLLGEQYF.

The chain has TRBV29-1 and TRBJ1-1; D possibly corresponds to TRBD1 (6 bases). This CDR3 is 12 amino acids long. Germline V CDR1 and CDR2: SQVTM, ANQGSEA. As DNA, the CDR3 is TGCACCTACGGGACACTGAACACTGAAGCTTTCTTT. Encoded protein: CTYGTLNTEAFF.

This sequence joins TRBV5-1 and TRBJ2-2; perhaps TRBD2 as D (5 bases). This CDR3 comprises 17 residues. Deletions cut 0 bases from V and 4 bases from J, with 16 bases between. Germline CDR1 reads SGHRS; CDR2 reads YFSETQ. The CDR3 region has the DNA TGCGCCAGCAGCTTGGCGCCGGGGAATCTGGTCACCGGGGAGCTGTTTTTT. Translated: CASSLAPGNLVTGELFF.

Here the CDR3 DNA reads TGTGCCAGCAGCAGAGGACAGGGCCCCTACGAGCAGTACTTC. Translation gives CASSRGQGPYEQYF. The rearrangement joins TRBV6-5 to TRBJ2-7; TRBD1 matches 8 bases. The V segment lost 6 bases and the J segment 2 bases; nucleotides outside the gene matches: 6. The length of the CDR3 is 14 residues. Germline lookup yields CDR1 MNHEY and CDR2 SVGAGI.

This clone was found a few times. The rearrangement joins TRBV19 to TRBJ2-7; the D is unclear. V shed 1 base and J shed 4 bases, with 17 bases lying between them. The CDR3 totals 16 residues. CDR1 and CDR2 (germline): LNHDA, SQIVND (reference sequence). CDR3 sequence reads: CASSIVPGTDTYEQYF. CDR3 in DNA: TGTGCCAGTAGTATAGTCCCAGGCACCGACACTTACGAGCAGTACTTC.

The rearrangement joins TRBV28 to TRBJ2-3, with 7 bases that match TRBD2. CDR1 is MDHEN and CDR2 is SYDVKM in the germline V gene. There are 15 residues in the CDR3. J lost 0 bases, V lost 5 bases, and 5 bases had no gene match. The CDR3 is CASSERGSSTDTQYF. The CDR3, as DNA: TGTGCCAGCAGTGAGCGGGGCTCTAGCACAGATACGCAGTATTTT.

Details on this clone: The sample contains more than one DNA sequence encoding this CDR3. The chain is built from TRBV20-1 and TRBJ2-3; D is possibly TRBD2 (5 bases). Germline CDR1 and CDR2: DFQATT and SNEGSKA (reference sequence). The CDR3 is made up of 11 amino acids. Deletions cut 1 base from V and 6 bases from J, with 5 bases between. CDR3: CSARVADTQYF. In DNA form, the CDR3 reads TGCAGTGCTAGAGTAGCGGATACGCAGTATTTT.

V is TRBV19 and J is TRBJ1-5; D is perhaps TRBD1 (5 bases). The CDR3 contains 13 residues. Germline V gives CDR1 LNHDA, CDR2 SQIVND (reference sequence). Trimming took 9 bases from V and 6 from J, leaving 15 bases between them. CDR3 region: CASSGNYGQPQHF. For the CDR3, the DNA is TGTGCCAGCTCAGGGAATTATGGTCAGCCCCAGCATTTT.

The CDR3, as DNA: TGCAGCGTTGGCATAGTATGGGAGACTGAAGCTTTCTTT. Amino acids: CSVGIVWETEAFF. The chain joins TRBV29-1 to TRBJ1-1; D uncertain. This CDR3 is 13 amino acids long. Germline loops: CDR1 SQVTM, CDR2 ANQGSEA. V was pared by 4 bases and J by 5 bases, with 14 bases between.

This rearrangement joins TRBV5-5 to TRBJ2-1; 14 bases are shared with TRBD2. The germline gives CDR1 SGHKS, CDR2 YYEKEE (reference sequence). The CDR3 extends over 17 amino acids. V dropped 3 bases and J dropped 6; count of bases not matched to a gene: 8. Here the CDR3 DNA reads TGTGCCAGCAGCTCCCGGACTAGCGGGAGGCTGGTCAATGAGCAGTTCTTC. Protein: CASSSRTSGRLVNEQFF.

The chain employs TRBV11-2 and TRBJ1-2; 8 bases line up with TRBD1. Germline CDR1 and CDR2: SGHAT and FQNNGV. V lost 1 base to trimming and J lost 6 bases; unmatched junction nucleotides: 10. The CDR3 totals 16 residues. The CDR3 sequence: CASSLVGRGQDDGYTF. The DNA of the CDR3 is TGTGCCAGCAGCTTAGTAGGCAGGGGGCAGGATGATGGCTACACCTTC.

The genes are TRBV19 and TRBJ2-1, with D perhaps matching TRBD2 (5 bases). The ends were cut back, 3 bases at V and 5 bases at J, with 5 bases in the middle. Germline loops: CDR1 LNHDA, CDR2 SQIVND (reference sequence). This CDR3 comprises 12 residues. The CDR3 DNA follows: TGTGCCAGTAGTATGAGGGACAATGAGCAGTTCTTC. It specifies CASSMRDNEQFF.

This chain uses TRBV4-1 with TRBJ1-2; no reliable D call. Germline V gene sequence: CDR1 MGHRA, CDR2 YSYEKL. The CDR3 loop spans 16 amino acids. V dropped 0 bases and J dropped 4 bases, with 15 bases sitting between them. In DNA form, the CDR3 reads TGCGCCAGCAGCCAAGATTGGGCAATTCATACCTATGGCTACACCTTC. As protein: CASSQDWAIHTYGYTF.

The V gene is TRBV6-7, the J gene TRBJ2-2; a possible D gene is TRBD1 (5 bases). TRBV6-7 is labeled an ORF, and its function is uncertain. V gave up 0 bases and J gave up 3 bases, with 14 bases separating them. The CDR3 spans 17 residues. Written as DNA, the CDR3 is TGTGCCAGCAGTTACTCGAAAAAGGGGCCGGACACCGGGGAGCTGTTTTTT. Translated, it gives CASSYSKKGPDTGELFF.

The chain couples TRBV5-1 to TRBJ2-2; 8 bases align to TRBD1. V trimming: 0 bases; J trimming: 0 bases; junction bases outside the gene matches: 1. The length of the CDR3 is 16 residues. CDR1 SGHRS and CDR2 YFSETQ come from the germline V gene. The chain's CDR3 is CASSLGTGPNTGELFF. The CDR3, as DNA: TGCGCCAGCAGCTTGGGGACAGGGCCGAACACCGGGGAGCTGTTTTTT.